A selection of T cell receptor beta chains follows, all from one sample in a study of naive and memory T cell subsets. TCRdb redid the calling of the UMI-ligation and nested PCR reads with MiXCR, one entry per CDR3 protein. The data show over 110,000 distinct CDR3 sequences, with about a fifth seen just once and 0.55% to 0.75% held by the top ten. Source material: naive CD8+ T cells from blood. The receptors stem from a human donor in good health. The conserved cysteine and the conserved F or W are not part of the CDR3 here.

V	J	CDR3
TRBV7-9	TRBJ2-5	ASSSDGSKETQY
TRBV29-1	TRBJ2-1	SVPPGTSGRNEQF
TRBV27	TRBJ1-1	ASSLYTNTEAF
TRBV4-3	TRBJ2-1	ASSQDLGRVNEQF
TRBV7-8	TRBJ2-3	ASSLRVAGTKDTQY
TRBV6-1	TRBJ1-5	ASSAPLPNQPQH
TRBV6-6	TRBJ2-1	ASQGQGQGPNEQF
TRBV27	TRBJ2-7	ASSPGLAGSCEQY
TRBV12-5	TRBJ2-5	ASGLPPETQY
TRBV5-6	TRBJ1-1	ASSPPGLNTEAF
TRBV4-1	TRBJ1-6	ASSQVPGQLNSPLH
TRBV7-9	TRBJ2-1	ASSPWRGSSYNEQF